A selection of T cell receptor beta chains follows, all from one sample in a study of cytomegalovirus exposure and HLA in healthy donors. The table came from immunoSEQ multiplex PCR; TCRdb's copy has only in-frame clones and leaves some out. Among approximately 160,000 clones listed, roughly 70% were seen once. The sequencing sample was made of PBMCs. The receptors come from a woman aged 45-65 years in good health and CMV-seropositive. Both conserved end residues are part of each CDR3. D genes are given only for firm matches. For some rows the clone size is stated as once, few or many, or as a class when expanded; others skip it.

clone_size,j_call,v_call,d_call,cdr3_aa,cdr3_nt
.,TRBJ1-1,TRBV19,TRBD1,CASSRDRGRNTEAFF,TGTGCCAGTAGTAGGGACAGGGGCCGTAACACTGAAGCTTTCTTT
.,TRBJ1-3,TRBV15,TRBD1,CATSRLQGAGNTIYF,TGTGCCACCAGCAGACTACAGGGGGCTGGAAACACCATATATTTT
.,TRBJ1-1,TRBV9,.,CASSVETGNTEAFF,TGTGCCAGCAGCGTAGAGACGGGGAACACTGAAGCTTTCTTT
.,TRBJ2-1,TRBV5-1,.,CASSLGGQLSYNEQFF,TGCGCCAGCAGCTTGGGGGGGCAACTCTCCTACAATGAGCAGTTCTTC
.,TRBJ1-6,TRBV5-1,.,CASSELNSPLHF,TGCGCCAGCAGCGAGCTCAATTCACCCCTCCACTTT
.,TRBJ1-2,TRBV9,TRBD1,CASSPDRDYGYTF,TGTGCCAGCAGCCCGGACAGGGACTATGGCTACACCTTC
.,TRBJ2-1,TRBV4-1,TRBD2,CASSQGRGGYNEQFF,TGCGCCAGCAGCCAAGGACGGGGGGGTTACAATGAGCAGTTCTTC
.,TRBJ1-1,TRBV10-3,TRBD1,CAISESGRTGGTEAFF,TGTGCCATCAGTGAGTCCGGTAGAACAGGGGGCACTGAAGCTTTCTTT
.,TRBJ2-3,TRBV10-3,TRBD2,CAISYSGGITDTQYF,TGTGCCATCAGTTATAGCGGGGGGATCACAGATACGCAGTATTTT
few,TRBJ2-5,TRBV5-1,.,CASSFGLRETQYF,TGCGCCAGCAGCTTTGGCCTGAGGGAGACCCAGTACTTC
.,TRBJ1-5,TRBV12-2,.,CANRLARRSNQPQHF,TGTGCAAATCGCTTAGCGAGGCGTAGCAATCAGCCCCAGCATTTT
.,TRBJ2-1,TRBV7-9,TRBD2,CASSLARGTYNEQFF,TGTGCCAGCAGCTTAGCGCGGGGGACCTACAATGAGCAGTTCTTC
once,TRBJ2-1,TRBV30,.,CAWSAVMAGAREQFF,TGTGCCTGGAGTGCCGTTATGGCAGGGGCGCGGGAGCAGTTCTTC
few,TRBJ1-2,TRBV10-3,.,CAISKGGRFNYGYTF,TGTGCCATCAGTAAAGGGGGACGGTTTAACTATGGCTACACCTTC
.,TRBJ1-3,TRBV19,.,CASSITDSSGNTIYF,TGTGCCAGTAGTATTACCGACAGCTCTGGAAACACCATATATTTT
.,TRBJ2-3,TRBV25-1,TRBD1,CASSGYRTGGTDTQYF,TGTGCCAGCAGTGGTTATAGGACAGGGGGTACAGATACGCAGTATTTT
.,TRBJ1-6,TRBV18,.,CASSLPPGRNSPLHF,TGTGCCAGCTCCCTACCCCCCGGGAGAAATTCACCCCTCCACTTT
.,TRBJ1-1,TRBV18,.,CASSQTFGGTEAFF,TGTGCCAGCTCGCAGACTTTCGGGGGCACTGAAGCTTTCTTT
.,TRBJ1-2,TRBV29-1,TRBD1,CSVDRGNYGYTF,TGCAGCGTAGACAGGGGGAACTATGGCTACACCTTC
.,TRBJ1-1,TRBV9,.,CASSVQGMNTEAFF,TGTGCCAGCAGCGTACAGGGTATGAACACTGAAGCTTTCTTT
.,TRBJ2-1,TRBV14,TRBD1,CASSQVWTGRNEQFF,TGTGCCAGCAGCCAAGTGTGGACAGGGAGGAATGAGCAGTTCTTC
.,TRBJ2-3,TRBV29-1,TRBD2,CSVRPGGDTQYF,TGCAGCGTCCGCCCCGGGGGGGATACGCAGTATTTT
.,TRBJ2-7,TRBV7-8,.,CASSLGDTNGEQYF,TGTGCCAGCAGCTTAGGAGATACCAACGGCGAGCAGTACTTC
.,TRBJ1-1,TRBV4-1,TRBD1,CASSPDRTCEAFF,TGCGCCAGCAGTCCGGACAGGACCTGTGAAGCTTTCTTT
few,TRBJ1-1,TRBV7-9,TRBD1,CASSNPDRGRTEAFF,TGTGCCAGCAGCAACCCGGACAGGGGTCGGACTGAAGCTTTCTTT
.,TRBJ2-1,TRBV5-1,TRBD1,CASSLELTGVGLDEQFF,TGCGCCAGCAGCTTAGAATTGACAGGGGTCGGGTTAGATGAGCAGTTCTTC
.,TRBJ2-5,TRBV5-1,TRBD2,CASSLISAGDETQYF,TGCGCCAGCAGCTTGATTTCGGCGGGGGACGAGACCCAGTACTTC
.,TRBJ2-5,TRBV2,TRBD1,CASNTGAGETQYF,TGTGCCAGCAACACAGGGGCTGGAGAGACCCAGTACTTC
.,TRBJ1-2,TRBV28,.,CASYSLTSGIYGYTF,TGTGCCAGCTACAGTTTAACCTCGGGGATCTATGGCTACACCTTC
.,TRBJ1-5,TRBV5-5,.,CASSLEGGNQPQHF,TGTGCCAGCAGCTTGGAGGGAGGCAATCAGCCCCAGCATTTT
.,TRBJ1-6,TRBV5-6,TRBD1,CASSWTGSSYNSPLHF,TGTGCCAGCAGCTGGACAGGGAGCTCCTATAATTCACCCCTCCACTTT
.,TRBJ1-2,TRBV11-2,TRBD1,CASSSPDRVGWGGYTF,TGTGCCAGCAGCTCACCCGACAGGGTAGGATGGGGTGGCTACACCTTC
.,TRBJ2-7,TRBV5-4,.,CASSSTKDSPYEQYF,TGTGCCAGCAGCTCGACCAAGGACAGCCCCTACGAGCAGTACTTC
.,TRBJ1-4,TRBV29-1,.,CSATQGWKLFF,TGCAGCGCAACGCAGGGGTGGAAACTGTTTTTT
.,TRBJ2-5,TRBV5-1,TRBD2,CASSSMWGRGEQETQYF,TGCGCCAGCAGCTCCATGTGGGGGCGGGGGGAACAAGAGACCCAGTACTTC
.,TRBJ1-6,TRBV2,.,CASSEKEARNSPLHF,TGTGCCAGCAGCGAAAAAGAGGCAAGGAATTCACCCCTCCACTTT
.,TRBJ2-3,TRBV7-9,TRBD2,CASSLGGTSGDHTQYF,TGTGCCAGCAGTCTGGGGGGGACTAGCGGGGATCATACGCAGTATTTT
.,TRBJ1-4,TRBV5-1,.,CASSLSPSNEKLFF,TGCGCCAGCAGCTTGTCTCCCTCTAATGAAAAACTGTTTTTT
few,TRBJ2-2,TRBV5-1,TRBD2,CASSPERGVGELFF,TGCGCCAGCAGCCCAGAGCGGGGAGTGGGGGAGCTGTTTTTT